The 17 T cell receptor beta chains presented below share a single source sample, sequenced in a study of neurological immune-mediated disorders (dated by TCRdb to about 2019). Library preparation employed 5' RACE. The sample was run on an Illumina HiSeq 2500. The public sequencing data were trimmed at Q25 with fastp and processed into clonotypes with MiXCR by TCRdb, which kept only in-frame beta chains. Under each unique CDR3 protein, matching rows form one entry showing the most common genes and DNA. In this sample the table shows roughly 28,000 distinct CDR3 sequences, over 3% of which occur a single time. The ten biggest clones cover 6% to 7.5% of the sample. The sequenced material came from PBMCs. The receptors here all came from a woman between 25 and 40 years old with multiple sclerosis.

This clonotype was seen repeatedly, ten times or more. The rearrangement links TRBV7-2 to TRBJ2-1, with TRBD2 matching over 8 bases. The junction had 8 bases not matched to a gene; V was cut back by 5 bases and J by 2 bases. CDR3 length equals 16 residues. Germline values: CDR1 SGHTA, CDR2 FQGNSA. The CDR3 coding sequence is TGTGCCAGCAGCCCCCCGGGGGGGCTTACCTACAATGAGCAGTTCTTC. This encodes CASSPPGGLTYNEQFF.

This clonotype was recorded at least ten times. The rearrangement joins TRBV6-5 to TRBJ2-5, with TRBD1 matching over 7 bases. CDR3 length: 16 residues. Germline CDR1 reads MNHEY; CDR2 reads SVGAGI. The junction had 12 bases not matched to a gene; V was cut back by 5 bases and J by 3 bases. The CDR3 loop is CASSPIPIGTEETQYF. The CDR3 region has the DNA TGTGCCAGCAGTCCAATCCCCATCGGGACAGAAGAGACCCAGTACTTC.

There are many counts of this clonotype. The chain is built from TRBV20-1 and TRBJ2-3, with D maybe TRBD2 (6 bases). V was shortened by 5 bases and J by 0 bases, with 12 bases between the two germline ends. The CDR3 is 14 residues long. The V gene's germline CDR1 is DFQATT and CDR2 SNEGSKA (reference sequence). The CDR3 spells CSAFSGDSTDTQYF. Here the CDR3 DNA reads TGCAGTGCTTTCTCGGGGGACAGCACAGATACGCAGTATTTT.

In this sample, this clonotype turned up many times. The chain recombines TRBV4-1 with TRBJ1-1; 9 bases align to TRBD1. Trimming cost V 3 bases and J 10 bases; bases outside gene matches: 12. This CDR3 spans 15 amino acids. Germline CDR1 reads MGHRA; CDR2 reads YSYEKL. CDR3 in amino acids: CASSQGAGTGLLAFF. CDR3 in DNA: TGCGCCAGCAGCCAGGGCGCCGGGACAGGGCTGTTAGCTTTCTTT.

This clonotype occurred many times. This may arise from a read error, as a much more abundant clone is one base away. The rearrangement links TRBV5-5 to TRBJ1-1, with D unresolved. Germline loops: CDR1 SGHKS, CDR2 YYEKEE (reference sequence). V was clipped by 4 bases and J by 2 bases, with 12 bases between them. This CDR3 spans 14 amino acids. Here the CDR3 reads CASSQPGKNTEAFF. CDR3 nucleotide sequence: TGTGCCAGCAGCCAACCGGGAAAAAACACTGAAGCTTTCTTT.

This clonotype has a count of ten or more. V is TRBV4-3 and J is TRBJ1-2; 8 bases align to TRBD1. The CDR3 is made up of 16 amino acids. Per germline, CDR1 LGHNA and CDR2 YSLEER. Trimming took 1 base from V and 8 from J; bases not matched to a gene: 12. CDR3 in DNA: TGCGCCAGCAGCCAAGGGCCTCAGACAGGGGCTAGCGGCTACACCTTC. It codes for CASSQGPQTGASGYTF.

This clonotype was seen at least ten times. V is TRBV3-1 and J is TRBJ2-7; no clear D gene. The CDR3 totals 11 residues. Trimming pared 3 bases from V and 4 bases from J, leaving 4 bases between. CDR1 is LGHDT, CDR2 YNNKEL, per germline (reference sequence). CDR3 sequence: CASSQLYEQYF. CDR3 in DNA: TGTGCCAGCAGCCAGCTTTACGAGCAGTACTTC.

The chain uses TRBV6-6 and TRBJ2-7, with a weak D call TRBD2 (6 bases). V lost 8 bases and J 6 bases, leaving 17 bases between the germline ends. CDR3 size: 13 residues. CDR1 is MNHNY and CDR2 is SVGAGI in the germline V gene (reference sequence). CDR3 coding DNA: TGTGCCAGCCTTTCCGGGGGTACGGGCGAGCAGTACTTC. This encodes CASLSGGTGEQYF.

Ten or more counts support this clonotype. The genes are TRBV2 and TRBJ2-3, with D perhaps matching TRBD1 (6 bases). The germline V gene has CDR1 SNHLY and CDR2 FYNNEI. Trimming left V 4 bases short and J 4 bases short, with 15 bases between. The CDR3 consists of 15 residues. The CDR3 coding sequence is TGTGCCAGCAGTGGAGGCCCAGGGGCCCCAGATACGCAGTATTTT. Its translation is CASSGGPGAPDTQYF. The full variable domain, its missing parts supplied by reference TRBV2 and TRBJ2-3, is EPEVTQTPSHQVTQMGQEVILRCVPISNHLYFYWYRQILGQKVEFLVSFYNNEISEKSEIFDDQFSVERPDGSNFTLKIRSTKLEDSAMYFCASSGGPGAPDTQYFGPGTRLTVL.

This clonotype occurred many times. As DNA, the CDR3 is TGTGCCAGCAGCGCACCGAGCTCCTATAATTCACCCCTCCACTTT. This translates into CASSAPSSYNSPLHF. The genes are TRBV4-2 and TRBJ1-6; D gene uncertain. The germline V gene encodes CDR1 LGHNA and CDR2 YNFKEQ. V lost 5 bases and J 0 bases, leaving 8 bases between the germline ends. This CDR3 contains 15 residues.

There are many counts of this clonotype. The chain couples TRBV27 to TRBJ1-2, with a possible D match to TRBD1 (5 bases). V was shortened by 9 bases and J by 2 bases, with 10 bases between the two germline ends. The CDR3 consists of 12 residues. The germline V gene encodes CDR1 MNHEY and CDR2 SMNVEV (reference sequence). This chain's CDR3 is CASADRNYGYTF. The CDR3 DNA reads TGTGCCAGTGCCGACAGAAACTATGGCTACACCTTC.

This clonotype was seen a handful of times. The genes are TRBV5-4 and TRBJ2-7; D call uncertain. V was trimmed by 0 bases and J by 6 bases, leaving 13 bases between them. The CDR3 consists of 14 residues. Germline values: CDR1 SGHNT, CDR2 YYREEE (reference sequence). CDR3 amino acids: CASSLELGYSEQYF. For the CDR3, the DNA is TGTGCCAGCAGCTTGGAGCTGGGTTACTCCGAGCAGTACTTC.

By its share, this clonotype is medium-sized (0.01 to 0.1%). This rearrangement joins TRBV28 to TRBJ2-3; D not resolved. This CDR3 contains 13 residues. Trimming took 8 bases from V and 5 from J, leaving 14 bases between them. Germline V CDR1 and CDR2: MDHEN, SYDVKM. DNA of the CDR3: TGTGCCAGCTGGGGAATTGGCCAAGATACGCAGTATTTT. As protein: CASWGIGQDTQYF. The full variable domain, its missing parts supplied by reference TRBV28 and TRBJ2-3, is DVKVTQSSRYLVKRTGEKVFLECVQDMDHENMFWYRQDPGLGLRLIYFSYDVKMKEKGDIPEGYSVSREKKERFSLILESASTNQTSMYLCASWGIGQDTQYFGPGTRLTVL.

The rearrangement joins TRBV5-1 to TRBJ1-5; no firm D call. Germline V gene data show CDR1 as SGHRS and CDR2 as YFSETQ. The CDR3 totals 14 residues. Deletions cut 0 bases from V and 5 bases from J, with 9 bases between. CDR3 loop: CASSLAVGDQPQHF. In nucleotides, the CDR3 is TGCGCCAGCAGCTTGGCCGTAGGTGATCAGCCCCAGCATTTT.

This clonotype was recorded a few times. The junction shows a germline mismatch at one end, possibly a read error. The rearrangement links TRBV18 to TRBJ1-5, with D possibly being TRBD1 (6 bases). CDR3 length: 14 amino acids. Germline V gene data show CDR1 as KGHSH and CDR2 as LQKENI. CDR3 residues: CASSTGSRGQPQNF. CDR3 coding DNA: TGTGCCAGCTCAACGGGAAGTCGGGGGCAGCCCCAGAATTTT.

This clonotype was seen many times. The chain employs TRBV28 and TRBJ2-7, with 8 bases aligning to TRBD1. With 3 bases clipped from V and 3 bases from J, the junction kept 7 bases outside the gene matches. There are 15 residues in the CDR3. CDR1 is MDHEN and CDR2 is SYDVKM in the germline V gene. This CDR3 is CASSFRAGGSYEQYF. The CDR3 DNA sequence: TGTGCCAGCAGTTTTAGAGCAGGGGGCAGCTACGAGCAGTACTTC.

In its sample, this clonotype was seen many times. The chain joins TRBV5-1 to TRBJ2-1; D unresolved. The ends were cut back, 4 bases at V and 6 bases at J, with 11 bases in the middle. Germline CDR1 and CDR2: SGHRS and YFSETQ. The CDR3 length is 13 residues. The CDR3 region has the DNA TGCGCCAGCAGCCAAACAGTTTCCAATGAGCAGTTCTTC. Residues: CASSQTVSNEQFF.